Listed below are T cell receptor beta chains from one sample, sequenced in a study of T-cell memory formation after mild COVID-19. TCRdb re-called the 5' RACE reads with MiXCR, one entry per CDR3 protein. The sample lists roughly 150,000 distinct CDR3 sequences; approximately 15% were seen once. The sequenced material came from PBMCs or a T cell subset sorted from them (not recorded which). These receptors were obtained from an adult woman who had mild COVID-19 (a few samples of this study predate the infection). Cell type and time point are not known. CDR3s include the opening cysteine and the closing phenylalanine or tryptophan. A D gene is named only where the DNA matches it firmly. Some rows have no size entry. The others give once, few or many, or a class for an expanded clone.

j_call v_call d_call cdr3_length clone_size cdr3_nt cdr3_aa
TRBJ2-3 TRBV5-1 - 16 many TGCGCCAGCAGCTTGTATGCAGGGTTCAGCACAGATACGCAGTATTTT CASSLYAGFSTDTQYF
TRBJ1-2 TRBV12-3/TRBV12-4 - 15 - TGTGCCAGCAGTTTAATGGGTCGGGGCAGGGGAGGCTACACCTTC CASSLMGRGRGGYTF
TRBJ2-5 TRBV7-9 - 13 many TGTGCCAGCAGCTCATGGACAAGGGAGACCCAGTACTTC CASSSWTRETQYF
TRBJ2-3 TRBV4-2 TRBD2 19 - TGTGCCAGCAGCCTCGGTCCGGGACTAGCGGGAGTAGAGACAGATACGCAGTATTTT CASSLGPGLAGVETDTQYF
TRBJ2-7 TRBV20-1 TRBD1 15 few TGCAGTGCTAGAGATGGGCAGGGGGCATCCTACGAGCAGTACTTC CSARDGQGASYEQYF
TRBJ2-3 TRBV5-1 - 15 few TGCGCCAGCAGCTTGGACGTCCGAACCCCAGATACGCAGTATTTT CASSLDVRTPDTQYF
TRBJ2-3 TRBV7-9 TRBD2 16 - TGTGCCAGCAGCTTTACCCCCGGGGGGAGTGGCGATACGCAGTATTTT CASSFTPGGSGDTQYF
TRBJ2-1 TRBV9 - 16 many TGTGCCAGCAGCGTACCGCTAGCGTCAACCATCAATGAGCAGTTCTTC CASSVPLASTINEQFF
TRBJ1-2 TRBV5-1 - 12 few TGCGCCAGCAGCCCCGGGACGGATGGCTACACCTTC CASSPGTDGYTF
TRBJ2-1 TRBV15 - 17 few TGTGCCACCAGCAGAGACACGGCAAGACAGGGAGGCAATGAGCAGTTCTTC CATSRDTARQGGNEQFF
TRBJ2-7 TRBV30 - 12 - TGTGCCTGGAGTCCTACATGGGGGGAGCAGTACTTC CAWSPTWGEQYF